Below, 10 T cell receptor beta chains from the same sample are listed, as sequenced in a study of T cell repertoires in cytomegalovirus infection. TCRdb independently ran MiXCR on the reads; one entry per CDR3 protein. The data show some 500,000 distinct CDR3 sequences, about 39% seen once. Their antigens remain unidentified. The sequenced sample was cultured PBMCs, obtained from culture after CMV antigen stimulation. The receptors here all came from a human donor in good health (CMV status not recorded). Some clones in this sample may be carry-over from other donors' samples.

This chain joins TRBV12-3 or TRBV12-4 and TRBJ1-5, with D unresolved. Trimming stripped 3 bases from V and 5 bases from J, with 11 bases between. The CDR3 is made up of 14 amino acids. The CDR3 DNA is TGTGCCAGCAGTTTTTCTGGGTCCCATCAGCCCCAGCATTTT. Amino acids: CASSFSGSHQPQHF.

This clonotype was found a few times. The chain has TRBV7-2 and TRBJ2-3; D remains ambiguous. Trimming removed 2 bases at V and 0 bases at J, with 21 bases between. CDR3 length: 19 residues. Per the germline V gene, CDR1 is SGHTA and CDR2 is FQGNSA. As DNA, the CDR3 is TGTGCCAGCAGCTTAAAAGGGCAGTTCGGCCTTATTAGCACAGATACGCAGTATTTT. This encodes CASSLKGQFGLISTDTQYF. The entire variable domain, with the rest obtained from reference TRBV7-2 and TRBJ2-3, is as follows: GAGVSQSPSNKVTEKGKDVELRCDPISGHTALYWYRQSLGQGLEFLIYFQGNSAPDKSGLPSDRFSAERTGGSVSTLTIQRTQQEDSAVYLCASSLKGQFGLISTDTQYFGPGTRLTVL.

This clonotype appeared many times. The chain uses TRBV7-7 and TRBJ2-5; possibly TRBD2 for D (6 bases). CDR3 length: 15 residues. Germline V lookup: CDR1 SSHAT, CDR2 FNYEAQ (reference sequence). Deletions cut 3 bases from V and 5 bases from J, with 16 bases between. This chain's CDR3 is CASSFRDSAQETQYF. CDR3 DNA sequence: TGTGCCAGCAGCTTTAGGGACTCCGCCCAGGAGACCCAGTACTTC. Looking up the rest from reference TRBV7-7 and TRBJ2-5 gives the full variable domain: GAGVSQSPRYKVTKRGQDVTLRCDPISSHATLYWYQQALGQGPEFLTYFNYEAQPDKSGLPSDRFSAERPEGSISTLTIQRTEQRDSAMYRCASSFRDSAQETQYFGPGTRLLVL.

CDR3 region: CASSPKVGTLSYEQYF. The DNA for the CDR3 is TGTGCCAGCAGTCCTAAAGTTGGGACCCTCTCCTACGAGCAGTACTTC. This sequence joins TRBV7-8 and TRBJ2-7, with D possibly called TRBD1 or TRBD2 (5 bases each). The CDR3 is made up of 16 amino acids. Deletions cut 6 bases from V and 0 bases from J, with 18 bases between. Germline lookup yields CDR1 SGHVS and CDR2 FQNEAQ.

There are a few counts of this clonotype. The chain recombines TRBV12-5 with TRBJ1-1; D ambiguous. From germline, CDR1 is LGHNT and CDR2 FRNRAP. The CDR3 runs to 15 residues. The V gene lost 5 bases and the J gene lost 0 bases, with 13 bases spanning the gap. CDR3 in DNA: TGTGCTAGTGGTCTTCAAATCGGGGTGAACACTGAAGCTTTCTTT. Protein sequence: CASGLQIGVNTEAFF.

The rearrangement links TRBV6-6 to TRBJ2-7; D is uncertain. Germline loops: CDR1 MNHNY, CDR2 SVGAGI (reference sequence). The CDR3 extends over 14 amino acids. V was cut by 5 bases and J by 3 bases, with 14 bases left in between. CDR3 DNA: TGTGCCAGCAGTCCCAGGACCGCACTCTACGAGCAGTACTTC. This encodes CASSPRTALYEQYF.

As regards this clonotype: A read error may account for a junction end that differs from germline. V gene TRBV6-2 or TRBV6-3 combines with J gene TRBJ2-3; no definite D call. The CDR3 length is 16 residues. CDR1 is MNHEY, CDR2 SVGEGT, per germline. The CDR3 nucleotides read TGTGACAGCAGTTACCCTCGAGGTGGGGTCGCAGATACGCATTATTTT. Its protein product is CDSSYPRGGVADTHYF.

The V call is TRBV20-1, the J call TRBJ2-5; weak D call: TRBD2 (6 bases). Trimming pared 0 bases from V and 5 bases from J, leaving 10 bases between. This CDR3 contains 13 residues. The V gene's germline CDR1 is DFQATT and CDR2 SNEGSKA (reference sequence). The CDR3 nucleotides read TGCAGTGCTAGAGATCCTAGCGTGGAGACCCAGTACTTC. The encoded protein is CSARDPSVETQYF.

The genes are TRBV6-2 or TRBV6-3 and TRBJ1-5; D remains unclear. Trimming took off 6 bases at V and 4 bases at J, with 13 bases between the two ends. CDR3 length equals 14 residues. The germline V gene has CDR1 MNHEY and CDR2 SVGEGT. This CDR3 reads CASSPVSRNQPQHF. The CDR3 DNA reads TGTGCCAGCAGCCCAGTGAGTAGAAATCAGCCCCAGCATTTT.

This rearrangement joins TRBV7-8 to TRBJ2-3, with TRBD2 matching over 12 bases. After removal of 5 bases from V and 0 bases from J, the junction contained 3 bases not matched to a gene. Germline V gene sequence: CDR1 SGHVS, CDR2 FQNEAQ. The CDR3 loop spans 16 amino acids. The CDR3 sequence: CASSMGTSGSTDTQYF. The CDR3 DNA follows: TGTGCCAGCAGCATGGGGACTAGCGGGAGCACAGATACGCAGTATTTT.